The 5 T cell receptor beta chains in this list originate from one sample, sequenced in a study of blood T cell repertoires in COVID-19. Clones were read by immunoSEQ multiplex PCR, and TCRdb kept only the in-frame ones, dropping some. The sample contains roughly 150,000 clones, under 90% of which appear only once. Sequenced input: PBMCs or T cells enriched from blood (not recorded which). The source is a woman aged 45-65 years who had recovered from COVID-19.

This clone was counted between two and nine times. The chain has TRBV6-6 and TRBJ1-5; D perhaps matches TRBD1 (5 bases). Germline V gene lookup returns CDR1 MNHNY and CDR2 SVGAGI (reference sequence). Trimming removed 4 bases from V and 6 bases from J, with 13 bases in between. The CDR3 is 14 amino acids. CDR3 sequence reads: CASSSTGGTQPQHF. The CDR3 bases are TGTGCCAGCAGTTCGACGGGGGGGACTCAGCCCCAGCATTTT.

The gene calls are TRBV28 and TRBJ2-1; a possible D gene is TRBD1 (5 bases). CDR1 is MDHEN and CDR2 is SYDVKM in the germline V gene. This CDR3 is 14 amino acids long. V was clipped by 7 bases and J by 6 bases, with 16 bases between them. The CDR3, as DNA: TGTGCCAGCAAAGAGAACAGGTACCGCAATGAGCAGTTCTTC. Protein: CASKENRYRNEQFF.

The chain couples TRBV3-1 (or the pseudogene TRBV3-2) to TRBJ2-7, with TRBD2 identical over 10 bases. CDR1 is LGHDT and CDR2 is YNNKEL in the germline V gene (reference sequence). Germline trimming cut 1 base from V and 2 bases from J; bases unmatched to any gene: 2. The CDR3 spans 15 residues. This chain's CDR3 is CASSQGTSGAYEQYF. CDR3 coding DNA: TGTGCCAGCAGCCAAGGAACTAGCGGGGCCTACGAGCAGTACTTC.

The gene calls are TRBV4-1 and TRBJ2-2, with TRBD2 identical over 10 bases. Trimming took 5 bases from V and 6 from J; bases not matched to a gene: 6. The CDR3 has 15 residues. Germline V lookup: CDR1 MGHRA, CDR2 YSYEKL. The CDR3 protein is CASSSGLAGAGELFF. The CDR3 DNA reads as TGCGCCAGCAGCTCTGGGCTAGCGGGAGCCGGGGAGCTGTTTTTT.

This sequence joins TRBV28 and TRBJ2-1; D unresolved. V lost 4 bases, J lost 0 bases, and 13 bases lay in between. Looked up from germline, CDR1 is MDHEN and CDR2 is SYDVKM. This CDR3 is 16 amino acids long. The chain's CDR3 is CASSSVFVSSYNEQFF. The CDR3 DNA reads as TGTGCCAGCAGTTCCGTGTTCGTCAGCTCCTACAATGAGCAGTTCTTC. The variable domain in full, with the rest retrieved from reference TRBV28 and TRBJ2-1, is DVKVTQSSRYLVKRTGEKVFLECVQDMDHENMFWYRQDPGLGLRLIYFSYDVKMKEKGDIPEGYSVSREKKERFSLILESASTNQTSMYLCASSSVFVSSYNEQFFGPGTRLTVL.